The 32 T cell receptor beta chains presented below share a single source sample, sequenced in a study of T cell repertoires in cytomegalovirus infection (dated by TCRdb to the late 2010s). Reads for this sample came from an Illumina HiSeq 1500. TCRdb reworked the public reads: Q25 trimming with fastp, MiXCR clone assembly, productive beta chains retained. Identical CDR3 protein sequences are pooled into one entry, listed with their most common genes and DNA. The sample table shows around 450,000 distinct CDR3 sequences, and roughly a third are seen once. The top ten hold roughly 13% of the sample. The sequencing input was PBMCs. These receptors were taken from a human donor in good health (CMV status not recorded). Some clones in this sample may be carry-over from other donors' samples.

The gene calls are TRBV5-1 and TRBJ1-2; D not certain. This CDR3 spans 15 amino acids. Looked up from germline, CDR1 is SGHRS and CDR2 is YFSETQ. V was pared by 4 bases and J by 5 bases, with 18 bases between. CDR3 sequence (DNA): TGCGCCAGCAGCCCGGAGGTGGCCAGCTCTTATGGCTACACCTTC. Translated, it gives CASSPEVASSYGYTF.

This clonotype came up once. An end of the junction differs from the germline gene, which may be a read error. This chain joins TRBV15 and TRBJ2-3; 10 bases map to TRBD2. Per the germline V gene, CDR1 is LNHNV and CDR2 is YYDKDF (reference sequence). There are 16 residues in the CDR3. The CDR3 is CANSRPTSGNLDTQYF. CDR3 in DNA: TGTGCCAACAGCAGGCCCACTAGCGGGAATCTAGATACGCAGTATTTT.

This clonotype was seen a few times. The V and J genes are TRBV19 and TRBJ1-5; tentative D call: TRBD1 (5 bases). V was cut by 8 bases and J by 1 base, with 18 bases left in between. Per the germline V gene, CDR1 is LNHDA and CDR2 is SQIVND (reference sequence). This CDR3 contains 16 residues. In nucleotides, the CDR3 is TGTGCCAGTTCTCGAACGTGGGGCTCGAGCAATCAGCCCCAGCATTTT. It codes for CASSRTWGSSNQPQHF.

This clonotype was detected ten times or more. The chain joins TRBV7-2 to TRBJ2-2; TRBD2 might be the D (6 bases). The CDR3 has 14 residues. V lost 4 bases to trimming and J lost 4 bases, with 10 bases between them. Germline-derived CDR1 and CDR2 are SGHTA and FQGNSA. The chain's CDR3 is CASSWTTFTGELFF. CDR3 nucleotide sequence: TGTGCCAGCAGCTGGACTACCTTCACCGGGGAGCTGTTTTTT.

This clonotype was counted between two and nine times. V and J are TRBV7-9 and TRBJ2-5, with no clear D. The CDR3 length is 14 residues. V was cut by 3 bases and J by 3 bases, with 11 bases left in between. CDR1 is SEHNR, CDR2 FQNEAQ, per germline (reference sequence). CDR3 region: CASSFPALEETQYF. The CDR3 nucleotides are TGTGCCAGCAGCTTCCCGGCTCTGGAAGAGACCCAGTACTTC.

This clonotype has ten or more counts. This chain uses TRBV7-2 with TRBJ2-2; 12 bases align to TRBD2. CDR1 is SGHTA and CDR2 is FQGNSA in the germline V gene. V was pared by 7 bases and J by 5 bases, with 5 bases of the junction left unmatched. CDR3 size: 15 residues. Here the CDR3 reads CASTRLAGVTGELFF. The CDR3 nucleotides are TGTGCCAGCACCCGACTAGCGGGGGTGACCGGGGAGCTGTTTTTT.

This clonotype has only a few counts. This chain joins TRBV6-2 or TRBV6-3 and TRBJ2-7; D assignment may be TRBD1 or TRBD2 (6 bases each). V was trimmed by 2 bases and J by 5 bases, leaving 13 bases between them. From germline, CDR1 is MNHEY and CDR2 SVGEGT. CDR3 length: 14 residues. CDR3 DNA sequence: TGTGCCAGCAGTTACCCGACAGGAGGGGACGAGCAGTACTTC. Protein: CASSYPTGGDEQYF.

This CDR3 is CAISDRNGQPQHF. The CDR3 DNA sequence: TGTGCCATTTCGGACAGAAACGGACAGCCCCAGCATTTT. The rearrangement uses TRBV19 and TRBJ1-5, with D possibly TRBD1 on 6 matching bases. Germline-derived CDR1 and CDR2 are LNHDA and SQIVND (reference sequence). The CDR3 is made up of 13 amino acids. The ends were cut back, 10 bases at V and 7 bases at J, with 17 bases in the middle. Complete variable domain (other parts from reference TRBV19 and TRBJ1-5): DGGITQSPKYLFRKEGQNVTLSCEQNLNHDAMYWYRQDPGQGLRLIYYSQIVNDFQKGDIAEGYSVSREKKESFPLTVTSAQKNPTAFYLCAISDRNGQPQHFGDGTRLSIL.

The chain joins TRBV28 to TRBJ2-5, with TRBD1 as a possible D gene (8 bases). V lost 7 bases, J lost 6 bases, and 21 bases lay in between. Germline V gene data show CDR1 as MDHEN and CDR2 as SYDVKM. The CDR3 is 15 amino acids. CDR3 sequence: CASTLGGTGGQTQYF. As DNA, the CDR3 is TGTGCCAGCACCCTGGGGGGGACAGGAGGACAGACCCAGTACTTC.

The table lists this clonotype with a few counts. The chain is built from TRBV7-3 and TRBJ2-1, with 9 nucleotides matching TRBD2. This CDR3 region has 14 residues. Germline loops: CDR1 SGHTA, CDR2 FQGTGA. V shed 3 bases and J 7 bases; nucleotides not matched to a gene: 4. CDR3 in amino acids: CASSFGGGANEQFF. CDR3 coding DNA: TGTGCCAGCAGCTTCGGCGGGGGGGCTAATGAGCAGTTCTTC.

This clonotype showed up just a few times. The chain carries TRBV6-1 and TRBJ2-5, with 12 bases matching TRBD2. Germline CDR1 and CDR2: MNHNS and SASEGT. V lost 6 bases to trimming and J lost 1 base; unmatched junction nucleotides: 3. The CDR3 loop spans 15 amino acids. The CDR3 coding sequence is TGTGCCAGCAGGCGGACTAGCGGGGCCCAAGAGACCCAGTACTTC. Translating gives CASRRTSGAQETQYF.

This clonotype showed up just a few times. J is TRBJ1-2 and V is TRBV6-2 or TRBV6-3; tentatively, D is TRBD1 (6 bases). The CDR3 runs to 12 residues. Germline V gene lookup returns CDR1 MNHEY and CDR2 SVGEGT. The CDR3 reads CATQGPNYGYTF. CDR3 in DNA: TGTGCAACACAGGGACCTAACTATGGCTACACCTTC.

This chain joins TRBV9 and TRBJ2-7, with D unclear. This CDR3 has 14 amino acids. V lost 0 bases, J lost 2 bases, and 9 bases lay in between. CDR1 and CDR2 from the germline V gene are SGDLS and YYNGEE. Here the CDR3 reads CASSVDGDAYEQYF. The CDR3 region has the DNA TGTGCCAGCAGCGTAGATGGGGATGCCTACGAGCAGTACTTC.

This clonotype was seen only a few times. This CDR3 reads CASSNRGSGANVLTF. Here the CDR3 DNA reads TGTGCCAGCAGTAACAGGGGTTCTGGGGCCAACGTCCTGACTTTC. V is TRBV6-2 or TRBV6-3 and J is TRBJ2-6, with 7 bases matching TRBD1. The length of the CDR3 is 15 residues. CDR1 is MNHEY, CDR2 SVGEGT, per germline. V lost 5 bases and J lost 1; bases outside the gene matches: 2.

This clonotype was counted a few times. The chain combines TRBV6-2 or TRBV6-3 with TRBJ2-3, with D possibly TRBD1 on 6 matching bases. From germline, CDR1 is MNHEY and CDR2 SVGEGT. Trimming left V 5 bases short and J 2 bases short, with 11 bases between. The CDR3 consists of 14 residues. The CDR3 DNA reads TGTGCCAGCAGTCCCGACAGGATCACAGATACGCAGTATTTT. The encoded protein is CASSPDRITDTQYF.

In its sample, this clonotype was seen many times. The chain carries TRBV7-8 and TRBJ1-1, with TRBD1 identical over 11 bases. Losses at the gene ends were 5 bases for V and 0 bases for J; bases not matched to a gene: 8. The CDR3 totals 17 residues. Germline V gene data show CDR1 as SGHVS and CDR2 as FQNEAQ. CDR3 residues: CASSRTGTGGLNTEAFF. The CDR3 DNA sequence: TGTGCCAGCAGCCGAACTGGGACAGGGGGACTGAACACTGAAGCTTTCTTT.

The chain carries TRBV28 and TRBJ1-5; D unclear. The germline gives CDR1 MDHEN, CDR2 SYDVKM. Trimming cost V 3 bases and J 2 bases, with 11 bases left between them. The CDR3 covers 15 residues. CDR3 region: CASSFGQTRNQPQHF. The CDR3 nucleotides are TGTGCCAGCAGTTTTGGCCAGACCCGCAATCAGCCCCAGCATTTT.

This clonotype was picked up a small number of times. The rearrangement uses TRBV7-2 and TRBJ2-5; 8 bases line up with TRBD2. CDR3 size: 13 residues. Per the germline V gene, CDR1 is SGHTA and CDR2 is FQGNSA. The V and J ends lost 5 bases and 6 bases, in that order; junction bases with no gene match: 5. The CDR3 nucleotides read TGTGCCAGCAGCCCCGGACTAGCCAAGACCCAGTACTTC. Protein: CASSPGLAKTQYF.

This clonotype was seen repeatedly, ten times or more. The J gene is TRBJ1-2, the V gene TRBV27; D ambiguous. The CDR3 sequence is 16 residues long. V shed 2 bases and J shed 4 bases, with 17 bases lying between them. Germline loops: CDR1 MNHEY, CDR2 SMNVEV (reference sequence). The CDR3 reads CASSLNPPGGLYGYTF. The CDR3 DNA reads TGTGCCAGCAGTTTAAACCCCCCAGGAGGACTCTATGGCTACACCTTC.

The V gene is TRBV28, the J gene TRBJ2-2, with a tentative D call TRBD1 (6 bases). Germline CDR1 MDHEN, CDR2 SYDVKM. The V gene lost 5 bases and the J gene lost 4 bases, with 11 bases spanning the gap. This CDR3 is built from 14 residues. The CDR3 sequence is CASSPGVSTGELFF. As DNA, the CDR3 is TGTGCCAGCAGTCCAGGGGTGAGCACCGGGGAGCTGTTTTTT.

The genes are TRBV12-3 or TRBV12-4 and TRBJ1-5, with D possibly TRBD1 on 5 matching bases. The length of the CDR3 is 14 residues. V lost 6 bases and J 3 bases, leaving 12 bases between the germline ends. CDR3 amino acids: CASRPGTANQPQHF. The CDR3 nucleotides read TGTGCCAGCAGGCCAGGGACGGCCAATCAGCCCCAGCATTTT.

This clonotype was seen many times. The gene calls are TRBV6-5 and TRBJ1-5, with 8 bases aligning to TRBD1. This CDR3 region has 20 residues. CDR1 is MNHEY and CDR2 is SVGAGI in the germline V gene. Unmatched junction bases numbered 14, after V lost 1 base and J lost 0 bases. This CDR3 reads CASSYWPGQEVDYSNQPQHF. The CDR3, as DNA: TGTGCCAGCAGTTACTGGCCGGGACAGGAAGTCGATTATAGCAATCAGCCCCAGCATTTT.

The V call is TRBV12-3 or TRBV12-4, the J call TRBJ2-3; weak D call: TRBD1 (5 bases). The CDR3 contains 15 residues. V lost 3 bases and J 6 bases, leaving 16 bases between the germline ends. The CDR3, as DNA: TGTGCCAGCAGTTTTTTTCAGGGAACAATCGATACGCAGTATTTT. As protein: CASSFFQGTIDTQYF.

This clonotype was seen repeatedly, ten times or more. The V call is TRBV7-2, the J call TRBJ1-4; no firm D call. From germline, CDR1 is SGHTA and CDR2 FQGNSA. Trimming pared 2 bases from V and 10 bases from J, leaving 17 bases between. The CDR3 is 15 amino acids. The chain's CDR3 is CASSLISAAVGKLFF. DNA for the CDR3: TGTGCCAGCAGCTTAATTTCGGCAGCCGTCGGAAAACTGTTTTTT.

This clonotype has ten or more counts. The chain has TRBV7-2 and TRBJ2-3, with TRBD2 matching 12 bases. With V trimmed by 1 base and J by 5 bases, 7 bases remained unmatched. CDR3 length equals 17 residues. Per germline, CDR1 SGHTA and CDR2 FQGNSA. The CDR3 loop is CASSLGRLAGEVDTQYF. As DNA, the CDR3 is TGTGCCAGCAGCTTAGGCAGACTAGCGGGGGAGGTAGATACGCAGTATTTT.

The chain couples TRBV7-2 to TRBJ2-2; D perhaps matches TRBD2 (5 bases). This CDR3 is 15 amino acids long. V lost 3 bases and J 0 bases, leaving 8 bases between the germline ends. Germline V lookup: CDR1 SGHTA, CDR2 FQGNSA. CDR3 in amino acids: CASSFTLANTGELFF. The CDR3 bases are TGTGCCAGCAGCTTCACACTAGCGAACACCGGGGAGCTGTTTTTT.

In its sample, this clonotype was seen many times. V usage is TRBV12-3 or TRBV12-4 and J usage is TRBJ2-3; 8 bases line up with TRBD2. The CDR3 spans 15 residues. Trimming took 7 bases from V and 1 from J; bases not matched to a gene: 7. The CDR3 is CASKQRGTRTDTQYF. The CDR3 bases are TGTGCCAGCAAACAGCGGGGGACCCGCACAGATACGCAGTATTTT.

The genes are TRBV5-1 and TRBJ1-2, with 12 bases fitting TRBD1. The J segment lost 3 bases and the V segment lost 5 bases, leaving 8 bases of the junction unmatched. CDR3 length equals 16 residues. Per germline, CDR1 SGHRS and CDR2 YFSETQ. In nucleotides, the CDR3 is TGCGCCAGCAGACGGGACAGGGGGCCTGAGTACTATGGCTACACCTTC. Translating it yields CASRRDRGPEYYGYTF.

The CDR3 here is CSPRDRGGNQPQHF. DNA for the CDR3: TGCAGTCCCCGAGACAGGGGTGGCAATCAGCCCCAGCATTTT. The genes are TRBV20-1 and TRBJ1-5; TRBD1 matches 8 bases. The CDR3 length is 14 residues. CDR1 is DFQATT and CDR2 is SNEGSKA in the germline V gene (reference sequence). The V segment lost 8 bases and the J segment 2 bases; nucleotides outside the gene matches: 8.

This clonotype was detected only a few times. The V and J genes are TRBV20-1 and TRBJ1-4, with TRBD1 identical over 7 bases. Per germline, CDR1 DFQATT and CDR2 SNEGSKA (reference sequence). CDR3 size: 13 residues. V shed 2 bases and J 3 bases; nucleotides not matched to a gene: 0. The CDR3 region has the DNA TGCAGTGCTAGACAGGGGGCTAATGAAAAACTGTTTTTT. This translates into CSARQGANEKLFF.

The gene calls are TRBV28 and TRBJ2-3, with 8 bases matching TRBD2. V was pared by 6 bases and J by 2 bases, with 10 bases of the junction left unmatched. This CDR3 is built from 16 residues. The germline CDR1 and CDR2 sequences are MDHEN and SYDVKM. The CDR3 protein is CASSPWGSGDTDTQYF. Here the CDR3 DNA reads TGTGCCAGCAGCCCCTGGGGTAGCGGGGACACAGATACGCAGTATTTT. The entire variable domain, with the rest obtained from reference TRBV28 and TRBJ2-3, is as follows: DVKVTQSSRYLVKRTGEKVFLECVQDMDHENMFWYRQDPGLGLRLIYFSYDVKMKEKGDIPEGYSVSREKKERFSLILESASTNQTSMYLCASSPWGSGDTDTQYFGPGTRLTVL.

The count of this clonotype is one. In nucleotides, the CDR3 is TGTGCCAGCAGCGCTGGACAGGCTAGCACAGATACGCAGTATTTT. Its translation is CASSAGQASTDTQYF. The chain couples TRBV9 to TRBJ2-3; 7 bases line up with TRBD1. V shed 3 bases, J shed 0 bases, and the junction held 4 bases outside the gene matches. The germline V gene has CDR1 SGDLS and CDR2 YYNGEE. There are 15 residues in the CDR3. Supplemented by reference TRBV9 and TRBJ2-3, the full variable domain reads DSGVTQTPKHLITATGQRVTLRCSPRSGDLSVYWYQQSLDQGLQFLIQYYNGEERAKGNILERFSAQQFPDLHSELNLSSLELGDSALYFCASSAGQASTDTQYFGPGTRLTVL.